The 27 T cell receptor beta chains below come from one sample, sequenced in a study of shared clonotypes between healthy human individuals. Profiling relied on immunoSEQ multiplex PCR, and the TCRdb table lists in-frame clones only, not all of them. The repertoire holds roughly 2.2 million clones, with 92% as singletons. Sequencing was carried out using naive CD4+ T cells from PBMCs. The subset: CD45RA+ positively selected. The receptors originated from a man aged 18 to 35 in good health. Some clones in this sample may be carry-over from other donors' samples.

This clone was counted a single time. The chain joins TRBV7-9 to TRBJ1-5; D call uncertain. The V end lost 1 base, the J end lost 4 bases, and 11 bases lay between the germline ends. Germline V lookup: CDR1 SEHNR, CDR2 FQNEAQ (reference sequence). CDR3 length: 15 residues. CDR3 in amino acids: CASSLGGVANQPQHF. The CDR3 DNA sequence: TGTGCCAGCAGCTTAGGGGGAGTAGCAAATCAGCCCCAGCATTTT.

The rearrangement uses TRBV6-1 and TRBJ2-7; D ambiguous. V lost 5 bases and J 9 bases, leaving 17 bases between the germline ends. Germline CDR1 MNHNS, CDR2 SASEGT. The CDR3 contains 13 residues. CDR3 region: CASSWPEASRQYF. DNA of the CDR3: TGTGCCAGCAGTTGGCCCGAAGCCTCCAGGCAGTACTTC.

The J gene is TRBJ1-4, the V gene TRBV2, with 10 positions matching TRBD1. Germline V lookup: CDR1 SNHLY, CDR2 FYNNEI. There are 16 residues in the CDR3. Losses at the gene ends were 8 bases for V and 8 bases for J; bases not matched to a gene: 14. The CDR3 nucleotides are TGTGCCAGCGTACCGGGACAGGGGCGGAAGGGCGAAAAACTGTTTTTT. Protein product: CASVPGQGRKGEKLFF.

The rearrangement uses TRBV19 and TRBJ2-1; TRBD2 agrees at 10 bases. Per germline, CDR1 LNHDA and CDR2 SQIVND (reference sequence). V shed 5 bases and J 8 bases; nucleotides not matched to a gene: 15. This CDR3 region has 17 residues. Here the CDR3 DNA reads TGTGCCAGTAGTGACCCTATCCTAGCGGGAGTAGAGGATGAGCAGTTCTTC. Translation: CASSDPILAGVEDEQFF.

The V gene is TRBV6-5, the J gene TRBJ2-7; D gene unclear. CDR3 length equals 15 residues. Deletions cut 6 bases from V and 4 bases from J, with 19 bases between. Germline V gives CDR1 MNHEY, CDR2 SVGAGI. The CDR3 region has the DNA TGTGCCAGCAGGATGGACCCCAGGTTGAGTTACGAGCAGTACTTC. This encodes CASRMDPRLSYEQYF.

The genes are TRBV5-4 and TRBJ2-1; TRBD2 aligns across 10 bases. Germline-derived CDR1 and CDR2 are SGHNT and YYREEE (reference sequence). The CDR3 sequence is 16 residues long. The V segment lost 0 bases and the J segment 6 bases; nucleotides outside the gene matches: 6. CDR3 amino acids: CASSLAGSGRINEQFF. For the CDR3, the DNA is TGTGCCAGCAGCTTGGCAGGTAGCGGGAGGATCAATGAGCAGTTCTTC.

The chain has TRBV28 and TRBJ2-5, with D maybe TRBD1 (5 bases). The CDR3 loop spans 12 amino acids. Germline V gene lookup returns CDR1 MDHEN and CDR2 SYDVKM. The germline V and J ends were trimmed by 5 bases and 4 bases, with 8 bases remaining between them. The CDR3 coding sequence is TGTGCCAGCAGTATTCAGGGAGAGACCCAGTACTTC. It yields the protein CASSIQGETQYF.

The CDR3 here is CATSRPVRRTGIYEQYF. CDR3 DNA sequence: TGTGCCACCAGCAGACCTGTCCGTAGGACAGGGATCTACGAGCAGTACTTC. The chain recombines TRBV15 with TRBJ2-7, with TRBD1 matching over 8 bases. The CDR3 has 17 amino acids. Germline CDR1 LNHNV, CDR2 YYDKDF (reference sequence). V dropped 2 bases and J dropped 3; count of bases not matched to a gene: 12. Full variable domain (rest looked up from reference TRBV15 and TRBJ2-7): DAMVIQNPRYQVTQFGKPVTLSCSQTLNHNVMYWYQQKSSQAPKLLFHYYDKDFNNEADTPDNFQSRRPNTSFCFLDIRSPGLGDTAMYLCATSRPVRRTGIYEQYFGPGTRLTVT.

The CDR3 DNA follows: TGTGCCAGCAGCAAGTGGTCGGGAAGAGATACGCAGTATTTT. Its translation: CASSKWSGRDTQYF. The chain combines TRBV7-9 with TRBJ2-3, with D possibly matching TRBD2 (5 bases). This CDR3 region has 14 residues. Per germline, CDR1 SEHNR and CDR2 FQNEAQ (reference sequence). Deletions cut 5 bases from V and 5 bases from J, with 14 bases between. Drawing the rest from reference TRBV7-9 and TRBJ2-3, the complete variable domain is DTGVSQNPRHKITKRGQNVTFRCDPISEHNRLYWYRQTLGQGPEFLTYFQNEAQLEKSRLLSDRFSAERPKGSFSTLEIQRTEQGDSAMYLCASSKWSGRDTQYFGPGTRLTVL.

The chain is built from TRBV7-9 and TRBJ1-6; TRBD1 aligns across 8 bases. Losses at the gene ends were 4 bases for V and 8 bases for J; bases not matched to a gene: 1. The germline CDR1 and CDR2 sequences are SEHNR and FQNEAQ (reference sequence). The CDR3 extends over 13 amino acids. The CDR3 region has the DNA TGTGCCAGCAGCTCGACAGGGGATTCACCCCTCCACTTT. It encodes CASSSTGDSPLHF.

This chain joins TRBV28 and TRBJ2-2; D is possibly TRBD2 (6 bases). The CDR3 is 16 residues long. Trimming took off 2 bases at V and 2 bases at J, with 12 bases between the two ends. Germline V gives CDR1 MDHEN, CDR2 SYDVKM. In DNA form, the CDR3 reads TGTGCCAGCAGTTTACTTTCGGGACTTAACACCGGGGAGCTGTTTTTT. Translation: CASSLLSGLNTGELFF.

V and J are TRBV29-1 and TRBJ2-7; D remains unclear. Germline assignment: CDR1 SQVTM and CDR2 ANQGSEA. Trimming shortened V by 2 bases and J by 0 bases, and 8 bases separated the two germline ends. The CDR3 has 13 amino acids. CDR3 coding DNA: TGCAGCGTTGAAAAACAGCCCTCCTACGAGCAGTACTTC. Its protein is CSVEKQPSYEQYF.

This clone appeared a single time. CDR3: CASSQVGPNTEAFF. The CDR3 DNA reads TGCGCCAGCAGCCAAGTAGGCCCAAACACTGAAGCTTTCTTT. The chain employs TRBV4-3 and TRBJ1-1; unclear D gene. Trimming took 1 base from V and 2 from J, leaving 8 bases between them. CDR3 size: 14 residues. CDR1 and CDR2 from the germline V gene are LGHNA and YSLEER.

V is TRBV2 and J is TRBJ2-3; the D gene is possibly TRBD1 (5 bases). The CDR3 totals 14 residues. Trimming took 8 bases from V and 1 from J, leaving 13 bases between them. The germline CDR1 and CDR2 sequences are SNHLY and FYNNEI. The CDR3 here is CASVGLGGTDTQYF. The CDR3 DNA reads as TGTGCCAGCGTTGGGCTAGGGGGCACAGATACGCAGTATTTT.

Concerning this clone: This sample includes further DNA sequences coding for the same CDR3. This chain uses TRBV18 with TRBJ1-1; D gene ambiguous. The germline CDR1 and CDR2 sequences are KGHSH and LQKENI. This CDR3 region has 14 residues. Trimming left V 2 bases short and J 5 bases short, with 12 bases between. CDR3 in DNA: TGTGCCAGCTCACCAGATCATGGTGGGACTGAAGCTTTCTTT. Its translation: CASSPDHGGTEAFF.

In the case of this clone: The identical CDR3 is also encoded by other nucleotide sequences in the sample. The gene calls are TRBV5-4 and TRBJ2-3, with D possibly TRBD2 on 8 matching bases. The CDR3 has 14 residues. The V and J ends lost 1 base and 6 bases respectively, with 12 bases between them. Per the germline V gene, CDR1 is SGHNT and CDR2 is YYREEE (reference sequence). CDR3 nucleotide sequence: TGTGCCAGCAGCTTGCGGGAGGGGGCGGATACGCAGTATTTT. Its translation is CASSLREGADTQYF.

The genes are TRBV19 and TRBJ1-3; 7 bases align to TRBD1. There are 15 residues in the CDR3. The germline V gene has CDR1 LNHDA and CDR2 SQIVND (reference sequence). V was pared by 5 bases and J by 4 bases, with 8 bases of the junction left unmatched. DNA of the CDR3: TGTGCCAGTAGTGTCGAACAGGGGAGAGGAAACACCATATATTTT. Encoded protein: CASSVEQGRGNTIYF.

V gene TRBV27 combines with J gene TRBJ2-7, with 7 bases lining up with TRBD2. In germline, CDR1 is MNHEY, CDR2 SMNVEV (reference sequence). Germline trimming cut 2 bases from V and 5 bases from J; bases unmatched to any gene: 6. The CDR3 contains 14 residues. The DNA for the CDR3 is TGTGCCAGCAGTTTAGCGGGAGTACAGCACGAGCAGTACTTC. As protein: CASSLAGVQHEQYF.

The V call is TRBV27, the J call TRBJ1-4; D call uncertain. The CDR3 runs to 15 residues. V was shortened by 2 bases and J by 4 bases, with 11 bases between the two germline ends. Germline V gene data show CDR1 as MNHEY and CDR2 as SMNVEV (reference sequence). The CDR3 sequence: CASSLVPRLNEKLFF. In DNA form, the CDR3 reads TGTGCCAGCAGTTTAGTCCCGAGACTTAATGAAAAACTGTTTTTT.

This clone has a single count. The rearrangement uses TRBV5-3 and TRBJ1-2, with 8 bases aligning to TRBD1. TRBV5-3 is an ORF, and what it does is uncertain. The CDR3 totals 15 residues. V trimming: 4 bases; J trimming: 6 bases; junction bases outside the gene matches: 11. The CDR3 loop is CARSGGQGKINGYTF. The CDR3 DNA reads TGTGCCAGAAGCGGAGGACAGGGTAAAATCAATGGCTACACCTTC.

In this sample, this clone turned up once. The DNA for the CDR3 is TGTGCCAGCAGCACTCAGGGGGCCGGGGCAGATACGCAGTATTTT. Translated, it gives CASSTQGAGADTQYF. The chain combines TRBV11-2 with TRBJ2-3, with 8 bases lining up with TRBD1. J was trimmed by 4 bases and V by 5 bases; bases with no gene match: 8. This CDR3 has 15 residues. CDR1 SGHAT and CDR2 FQNNGV come from the germline V gene. The full variable domain, with the rest looked up from reference TRBV11-2 and TRBJ2-3, is EAGVAQSPRYKIIEKRQSVAFWCNPISGHATLYWYQQILGQGPKLLIQFQNNGVVDDSQLPKDRFSAERLKGVDSTLKIQPAKLEDSAVYLCASSTQGAGADTQYFGPGTRLTVL.

The chain links TRBV4-1 to TRBJ1-1; no firm D call. This CDR3 contains 12 residues. The germline V gene has CDR1 MGHRA and CDR2 YSYEKL. V lost 6 bases and J lost 1, with 6 bases in between. In DNA, the CDR3 is TGCGCCAGCAGTACCCGGAACACTGAAGCTTTCTTT. This sequence encodes CASSTRNTEAFF.

The chain is built from TRBV5-1 and TRBJ1-4, with 7 positions matching TRBD1. The length of the CDR3 is 17 residues. The J segment lost 11 bases and the V segment lost 4 bases, leaving 20 bases of the junction unmatched. Germline CDR1 SGHRS, CDR2 YFSETQ. The CDR3 reads CASSRGQFFFPSGKLFF. The CDR3 coding sequence is TGCGCCAGCAGCAGGGGGCAGTTTTTTTTCCCTTCGGGTAAACTGTTTTTT.

This clone was seen only once. This rearrangement joins TRBV5-4 to TRBJ2-3; TRBD2 matches at 8 bases. The V gene's germline CDR1 is SGHNT and CDR2 YYREEE (reference sequence). The length of the CDR3 is 16 residues. V was pared by 3 bases and J by 6 bases, with 12 bases of the junction left unmatched. CDR3 amino acids: CASSSGGGRAGDTQYF. CDR3 DNA: TGTGCCAGCAGCTCGGGAGGGGGACGGGCCGGGGATACGCAGTATTTT.

In regard to this clone: The sample carries other DNA sequences with the same CDR3. The chain is built from TRBV10-3 and TRBJ1-2; D is unclear. Germline V gives CDR1 ENHRY, CDR2 SYGVKD. The V gene lost 0 bases and the J gene lost 3 bases, with 2 bases spanning the gap. The CDR3 spans 12 residues. Here the CDR3 reads CAISESDYGYTF. CDR3 nucleotides: TGTGCCATCAGTGAGTCAGACTATGGCTACACCTTC.

This chain uses TRBV5-1 with TRBJ2-1; 7 bases are a match to TRBD2. The CDR3 extends over 13 amino acids. V gave up 0 bases and J gave up 9 bases; unmatched junction bases: 3. Germline CDR1 reads SGHRS; CDR2 reads YFSETQ. The CDR3 DNA is TGCGCCAGCAGCTTGGGGCGGGAGAGTGAGCAGTTCTTC. Residues: CASSLGRESEQFF.

This clone showed up just a few times. Other nucleotide sequences in the sample specify the same CDR3. This rearrangement joins TRBV5-1 to TRBJ1-2; D is unresolved. The CDR3 has 13 residues. Germline V lookup: CDR1 SGHRS, CDR2 YFSETQ. The V end was cut by 0 bases, the J end by 0 bases, with 3 bases between. CDR3 protein: CASSLDTNYGYTF. The CDR3 bases are TGCGCCAGCAGCTTGGACACTAACTATGGCTACACCTTC.